Each of the 10 T cell receptor beta chains below was sequenced from the same sample in a study of molecular identifiers for immune sequencing clone quantification. A single record per CDR3 protein comes from TCRdb applying MiXCR to the PCR reads. This table holds about 100,000 distinct CDR3 sequences, around 30% found once. The sample consisted of naive CD8+ T cells from blood, with Jurkat cell RNA spiked in. This sample's subset: FACS-sorted CD8+CD4-CCR7+CD45RA+ naive T cells. These TCRs come from a human donor in good health. Some libraries in this study had Jurkat cell RNA spiked in.

The chain has TRBV28 and TRBJ1-5, with D unresolved. Germline V gene lookup returns CDR1 MDHEN and CDR2 SYDVKM. The CDR3 totals 13 residues. The V gene lost 3 bases and the J gene lost 0 bases, with 3 bases spanning the gap. CDR3 amino acids: CASSFSSNQPQHF. The DNA of the CDR3 is TGTGCCAGCAGTTTTTCTAGCAATCAGCCCCAGCATTTT.

The sample holds a few counts of this clonotype. The chain employs TRBV9 and TRBJ2-3; a possible D gene is TRBD2 (5 bases). Germline V gene data show CDR1 as SGDLS and CDR2 as YYNGEE. This CDR3 region has 16 residues. V lost 0 bases and J 0 bases, leaving 11 bases between the germline ends. In DNA, the CDR3 is TGTGCCAGCAGCGTAGTAGAGGGCACGAGCACAGATACGCAGTATTTT. Its protein product is CASSVVEGTSTDTQYF.

The genes are TRBV9 and TRBJ2-1; D tentatively fits TRBD1 or TRBD2 (5 bases each). Germline CDR1 SGDLS, CDR2 YYNGEE. Trimming took off 3 bases at V and 10 bases at J, with 20 bases between the two ends. The CDR3 spans 15 residues. CDR3: CASSEGSGSVYEQFF. The CDR3, as DNA: TGTGCCAGCAGCGAAGGGTCAGGGAGTGTATACGAGCAGTTCTTC.

This clonotype showed up just a few times. The chain has TRBV7-9 and TRBJ2-5; the match to TRBD1 covers 8 bases. The CDR3 totals 14 residues. Germline V gene sequence: CDR1 SEHNR, CDR2 FQNEAQ (reference sequence). With 5 bases clipped from V and 3 bases from J, the junction kept 5 bases outside the gene matches. The CDR3 here is CASSIDRGEETQYF. CDR3 DNA: TGTGCCAGCAGCATCGACAGGGGAGAAGAGACCCAGTACTTC.

This clonotype showed up just once. The genes are TRBV12-5 and TRBJ2-3; D possibly corresponds to TRBD1 (6 bases). V was pared by 0 bases and J by 1 base, with 8 bases between. Germline CDR1 LGHNT, CDR2 FRNRAP. The CDR3 loop spans 15 amino acids. The CDR3: CASGLVQGGTDTQYF. The CDR3, as DNA: TGTGCTAGTGGTTTGGTACAGGGTGGCACAGATACGCAGTATTTT.

In its sample, this clonotype was seen many times. V is TRBV5-4 and J is TRBJ1-1, with a weak D call TRBD1 (5 bases). The CDR3 totals 14 residues. Trimming left V 5 bases short and J 5 bases short, with 16 bases between. From germline, CDR1 is SGHNT and CDR2 YYREEE (reference sequence). This CDR3 reads CASREGARVTEAFF. CDR3 bases: TGTGCCAGCAGGGAAGGGGCGCGGGTAACTGAAGCTTTCTTT.

This clonotype came up many times. This chain links TRBV13 with TRBJ2-5; D not certain. Germline V gene sequence: CDR1 PRHDT, CDR2 FYEKMQ (reference sequence). The CDR3 sequence is 14 residues long. Trimming stripped 2 bases from V and 0 bases from J, with 7 bases between. CDR3 sequence (DNA): TGTGCCAGCAGCTTACGAGACAACCAAGAGACCCAGTACTTC. Residues: CASSLRDNQETQYF.

This clonotype was counted only a few times. The chain employs TRBV13 and TRBJ2-3, with D uncertain. V was cut by 5 bases and J by 0 bases, with 6 bases left in between. Germline V gives CDR1 PRHDT, CDR2 FYEKMQ (reference sequence). This CDR3 has 13 amino acids. CDR3 residues: CASSKRSTDTQYF. The CDR3 DNA is TGTGCCAGCAGCAAGCGTAGCACAGATACGCAGTATTTT.

This clonotype has more than one count but fewer than ten. The chain combines TRBV5-1 with TRBJ1-4; perhaps TRBD1 as D (6 bases). This CDR3 region has 16 residues. Trimming took 5 bases from V and 4 from J, leaving 18 bases between them. CDR1 is SGHRS, CDR2 YFSETQ, per germline. The CDR3 DNA reads as TGCGCCAGCAGATTTAAAGAGGACAGTATTAATGAAAAACTGTTTTTT. Amino acids: CASRFKEDSINEKLFF.

This clonotype was seen at least ten times. The CDR3 nucleotides read TGCGCCAGCAGCCCCGACAGGTCTTCCACTGAAGCTTTCTTT. It codes for CASSPDRSSTEAFF. The chain joins TRBV4-1 to TRBJ1-1, with D possibly TRBD1 on 6 matching bases. The V and J ends lost 4 bases and 4 bases respectively, with 13 bases between them. The CDR3 contains 14 residues. Germline V gene lookup returns CDR1 MGHRA and CDR2 YSYEKL.